The source of this T cell receptor beta chain is a study of patients and donors after allogeneic stem cell transplantation. TCRdb reanalysed the RT-PCR reads using MiXCR and keeps one entry per CDR3 protein. The sample consists of about a million distinct CDR3 sequences, roughly 18% of them appearing once. This CDR3 has 15 amino acids. Germline CDR1 reads SGHTA; CDR2 reads FQGNSA. V lost 2 bases and J lost 5, with 16 bases in between. This clonotype was sampled from a human donor who was either an allogeneic HSCT recipient or a stem cell or donor lymphocyte infusion donor (not recorded which). It is not recorded whose cells these are; they may come from a transplant donor. V and J are TRBV7-2 and TRBJ2-7, with D hard to call. The source material was blood, either unsorted or a sorted T cell fraction (not recorded which). CDR3 nucleotide sequence: TGTGCCAGCAGCTTATTGTGGAAAAATGGGGACGAGCAGTACTTC. Protein product: CASSLLWKNGDEQYF.